The 17 T cell receptor beta chains below all came from one sample that was sequenced in a study of cytomegalovirus exposure and HLA in healthy donors. Amplification used 60 Vbeta primers and 13 Jbeta primers. The protocol was immunoSEQ multiplex PCR, while the TCRdb copy is restricted to in-frame clones and leaves out a portion. The table has about 170,000 clones, about 79% seen once; the top ten hold almost 6.5%. Material: PBMCs. The receptors come from a man aged 40-49 years in good health and CMV-seropositive.

The V call is TRBV27, the J call TRBJ2-3; 11 bases match TRBD2. Losses at the gene ends were 5 bases for V and 2 bases for J; bases not matched to a gene: 3. CDR3 size: 15 residues. Looked up from germline, CDR1 is MNHEY and CDR2 is SMNVEV (reference sequence). CDR3 sequence (DNA): TGTGCCAGCAGTAAACTAGCGGGAGACACAGATACGCAGTATTTT. It translates to CASSKLAGDTDTQYF.

With respect to this clone: Relative to the germline gene, one junction end is altered; a read error may explain this. DNA of the CDR3: TGCAGCGTTGTATTGGTGCTGAGAGATACGCGGTATTTT. Translating gives CSVVLVLRDTRYF. V is TRBV29-1 and J is TRBJ2-3; unclear D gene. The CDR3 runs 13 residues. Germline assignment: CDR1 SQVTM and CDR2 ANQGSEA.

This clone has only a few counts. A junction end diverges from the germline sequence, so it may reflect a read error. The chain joins TRBV7-7 to TRBJ2-2; 7 positions match TRBD2. CDR1 SSHAT and CDR2 FNYEAQ come from the germline V gene (reference sequence). The CDR3 length is 16 residues. In DNA form, the CDR3 reads TGTGCTAGCAGCTTAGCACTAGCGACGAACACCGGGGAGCTGTTTTTT. The encoded protein is CASSLALATNTGELFF.

Note on this clone: One junction end disagrees with the germline gene, perhaps due to a read error. This chain uses TRBV18 with TRBJ2-2, with D possibly being TRBD1 (6 bases). In germline, CDR1 is KGHSH, CDR2 LQKENI. This CDR3 is built from 16 residues. CDR3 in amino acids: CASSPPSQGNIGELFF. CDR3 DNA sequence: TGTGCTAGCTCACCACCTAGTCAGGGGAACATCGGGGAGCTGTTTTTT.

This clone was recorded once. This sequence joins TRBV5-1 and TRBJ1-4, with unresolved D. Trimming left V 4 bases short and J 4 bases short, with 11 bases between. Germline CDR1 reads SGHRS; CDR2 reads YFSETQ. This CDR3 has 14 residues. The CDR3 sequence: CASSLGSNNEKLFF. The DNA of the CDR3 is TGCGCCAGCAGCCTGGGTTCAAATAATGAAAAACTGTTTTTT.

This chain links TRBV11-3 with TRBJ2-3; 11 bases match TRBD1. J gave up 3 bases and V 5 bases, and 4 bases lay outside the gene matches. In germline, CDR1 is SGHNT, CDR2 YENEEA. The CDR3 sequence is 15 residues long. The CDR3, as DNA: TGTGCCAGCAGCCCGGGACAGGGGGTAACAGATACGCAGTATTTT. Protein product: CASSPGQGVTDTQYF.

The V gene is TRBV7-2, the J gene TRBJ1-2, with TRBD1 matching over 7 bases. The CDR3 has 14 amino acids. The V segment lost 5 bases and the J segment 4 bases; nucleotides outside the gene matches: 7. CDR1 and CDR2 from the germline V gene are SGHTA and FQGNSA. The CDR3 sequence: CASSHIQGTYGYTF. DNA for the CDR3: TGTGCCAGCAGCCACATACAGGGGACCTATGGCTACACCTTC.

The chain joins TRBV11-2 to TRBJ1-5, with D unresolved. Germline CDR1 is SGHAT and CDR2 is FQNNGV. V dropped 5 bases and J dropped 5 bases, with 7 bases sitting between them. This CDR3 has 12 residues. CDR3 protein: CASSESDQPQHF. The CDR3 DNA is TGTGCCAGCAGCGAGAGCGATCAGCCCCAGCATTTT.

V and J are TRBV7-3 and TRBJ2-2; 8 bases match TRBD2. The germline gives CDR1 SGHTA, CDR2 FQGTGA. The V and J ends lost 5 bases and 1 base, in that order; junction bases with no gene match: 12. This CDR3 is built from 18 residues. The CDR3 bases are TGTGCCAGCAGCCCCTACGTAGGGGGACTAGGGAACACCGGGGAGCTGTTTTTT. It specifies CASSPYVGGLGNTGELFF.

The chain recombines TRBV2 with TRBJ2-2; weak D call: TRBD2 (5 bases). Trimming shortened V by 6 bases and J by 5 bases, and 7 bases separated the two germline ends. Germline CDR1 and CDR2: SNHLY and FYNNEI. The CDR3 loop spans 12 amino acids. As DNA, the CDR3 is TGTGCCAGCAGCGGGGATACCGGGGAGCTGTTTTTT. Translating gives CASSGDTGELFF.

The chain couples TRBV7-6 to TRBJ2-7; perhaps TRBD2 as D (5 bases). Germline assignment: CDR1 SGHVS and CDR2 FNYEAQ. V shed 1 base and J shed 3 bases, with 13 bases lying between them. This CDR3 has 15 residues. CDR3 DNA: TGTGCCAGCAGCTTAGTCGCGGGCGGGTACTACGAGCAGTACTTC. Translation gives CASSLVAGGYYEQYF.

V is TRBV10-3 and J is TRBJ2-7; 9 nucleotides agree with TRBD2. After removal of 1 base from V and 4 bases from J, the junction contained 23 bases not matched to a gene. There are 21 residues in the CDR3. Germline values: CDR1 ENHRY, CDR2 SYGVKD. Here the CDR3 reads CAISELKREESSLIGFYEQYF. The CDR3 bases are TGTGCCATCAGTGAGTTAAAGCGGGAGGAATCCTCGTTGATCGGGTTTTACGAGCAGTACTTC.

The V gene is TRBV7-3, the J gene TRBJ2-3; 8 bases fit TRBD1. Germline assignment: CDR1 SGHTA and CDR2 FQGTGA. V shed 5 bases, J shed 5 bases, and the junction held 9 bases outside the gene matches. There are 15 residues in the CDR3. The CDR3 region has the DNA TGTGCCAGCAGCCCAGATGGACAGGGTCGAGATACGCAGTATTTT. Amino acid sequence: CASSPDGQGRDTQYF.

The chain links TRBV9 to TRBJ2-1; a weak D match, TRBD2 (6 bases). This CDR3 is 16 amino acids long. V lost 4 bases to trimming and J lost 4 bases, with 18 bases between them. Germline V gives CDR1 SGDLS, CDR2 YYNGEE. The CDR3 here is CASSPRGSGDYNEQFF. As DNA, the CDR3 is TGTGCCAGCAGCCCCCGGGGTAGCGGAGATTACAATGAGCAGTTCTTC. Supplemented by reference TRBV9 and TRBJ2-1, the full variable domain reads DSGVTQTPKHLITATGQRVTLRCSPRSGDLSVYWYQQSLDQGLQFLIQYYNGEERAKGNILERFSAQQFPDLHSELNLSSLELGDSALYFCASSPRGSGDYNEQFFGPGTRLTVL.

The rearrangement joins TRBV5-1 to TRBJ2-7; 7 bases line up with TRBD1. With 5 bases clipped from V and 3 bases from J, the junction kept 5 bases outside the gene matches. The CDR3 sequence is 13 residues long. The germline V gene encodes CDR1 SGHRS and CDR2 YFSETQ. The chain's CDR3 is CASRTGTGYEQYF. The CDR3 DNA sequence: TGCGCCAGCAGGACAGGGACCGGCTACGAGCAGTACTTC.

V is TRBV19 and J is TRBJ2-1; 10 nucleotides align to TRBD2. V shed 4 bases and J 2 bases; nucleotides not matched to a gene: 11. This CDR3 region has 18 residues. Germline loops: CDR1 LNHDA, CDR2 SQIVND (reference sequence). The CDR3 nucleotides are TGTGCCAGTAGTAACGGTCTAGCGGGGGTCGGGGCCTACAATGAGCAGTTCTTC. Translation gives CASSNGLAGVGAYNEQFF.

The chain employs TRBV27 and TRBJ1-1; TRBD1 matches 10 bases. The CDR3 loop spans 15 amino acids. J lost 1 base, V lost 6 bases, and 5 bases had no gene match. Germline V gene lookup returns CDR1 MNHEY and CDR2 SMNVEV (reference sequence). The CDR3 DNA reads TGTGCCAGCAGAATCCGGGACAGGGGGAACACTGAAGCTTTCTTT. Amino acids: CASRIRDRGNTEAFF.